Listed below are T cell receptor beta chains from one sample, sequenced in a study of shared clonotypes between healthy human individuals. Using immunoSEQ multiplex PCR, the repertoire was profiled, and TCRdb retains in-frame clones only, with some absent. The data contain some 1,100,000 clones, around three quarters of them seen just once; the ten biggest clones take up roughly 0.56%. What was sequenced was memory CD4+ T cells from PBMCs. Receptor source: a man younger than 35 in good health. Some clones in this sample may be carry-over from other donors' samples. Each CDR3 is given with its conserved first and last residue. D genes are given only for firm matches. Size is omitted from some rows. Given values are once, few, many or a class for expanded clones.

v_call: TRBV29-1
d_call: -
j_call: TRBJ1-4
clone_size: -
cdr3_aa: CSAAGWQGINEKLFF
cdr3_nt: TGCAGCGCCGCGGGGTGGCAGGGAATTAATGAAAAACTGTTTTTT

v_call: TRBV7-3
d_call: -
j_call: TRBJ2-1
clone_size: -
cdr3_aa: CASSLTLSPPGNEQFF
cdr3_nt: TGTGCCAGCAGCTTAACCCTTAGTCCCCCGGGCAATGAGCAGTTCTTC

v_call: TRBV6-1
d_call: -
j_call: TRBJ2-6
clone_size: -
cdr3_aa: CASKEGGGANVLTF
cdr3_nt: TGTGCCAGCAAAGAAGGCGGAGGGGCCAACGTCCTGACTTTC

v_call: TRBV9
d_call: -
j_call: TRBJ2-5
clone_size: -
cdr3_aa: CASSAAGVSETQYF
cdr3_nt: TGTGCCAGCAGCGCCGCAGGGGTATCAGAGACCCAGTACTTC

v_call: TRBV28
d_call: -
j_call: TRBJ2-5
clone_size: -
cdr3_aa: CASSWGPETQYF
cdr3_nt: TGTGCCAGCTCTTGGGGGCCCGAGACCCAGTACTTC

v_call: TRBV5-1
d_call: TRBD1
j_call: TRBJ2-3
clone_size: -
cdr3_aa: CASSFTGAADTQYF
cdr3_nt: TGCGCCAGCAGCTTCACAGGGGCAGCAGATACGCAGTATTTT

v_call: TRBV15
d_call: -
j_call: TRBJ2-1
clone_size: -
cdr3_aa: CATSRDTGATRDNEQFF
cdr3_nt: TGTGCCACCAGCAGAGATACGGGGGCGACAAGGGACAATGAGCAGTTCTTC

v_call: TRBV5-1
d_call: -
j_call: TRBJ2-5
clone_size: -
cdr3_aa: CASSLFRETQYF
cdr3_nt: TGCGCCAGCAGCCTGTTTCGGGAGACCCAGTACTTC

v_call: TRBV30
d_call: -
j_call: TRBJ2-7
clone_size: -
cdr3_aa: CAWSVGGEQYF
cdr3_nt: TGTGCCTGGAGTGTAGGTGGGGAGCAGTACTTC

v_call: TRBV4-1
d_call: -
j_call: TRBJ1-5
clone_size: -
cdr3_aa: CASSQVWGSGNQPQHF
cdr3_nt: TGCGCCAGCAGCCAAGTATGGGGTTCAGGCAATCAGCCCCAGCATTTT

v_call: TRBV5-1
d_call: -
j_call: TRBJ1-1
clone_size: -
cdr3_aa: CASTSGAPNTEAFF
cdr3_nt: TGCGCCAGCACCTCGGGGGCCCCGAACACTGAAGCTTTCTTT

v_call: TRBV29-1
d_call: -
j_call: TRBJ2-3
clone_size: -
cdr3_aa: CSVEGGRDTQYF
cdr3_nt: TGCAGCGTTGAAGGAGGGAGGGATACGCAGTATTTT

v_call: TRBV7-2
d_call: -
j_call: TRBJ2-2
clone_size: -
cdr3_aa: CASSSTGELFF
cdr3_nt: TGTGCCAGCAGCTCCACCGGGGAGCTGTTTTTT

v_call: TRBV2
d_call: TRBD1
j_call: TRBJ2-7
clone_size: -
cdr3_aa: CAWTGETYEQYF
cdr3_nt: TGTGCTTGGACAGGTGAGACCTACGAGCAGTACTTC

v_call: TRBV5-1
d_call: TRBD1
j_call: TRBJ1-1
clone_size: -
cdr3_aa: CASSPGTGVLGTEAFF
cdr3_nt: TGCGCCAGCAGCCCCGGGACAGGGGTGTTGGGCACTGAAGCTTTCTTT

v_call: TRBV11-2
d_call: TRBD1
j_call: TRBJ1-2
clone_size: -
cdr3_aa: CASSLIGQGYGYTF
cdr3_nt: TGTGCCAGCAGCTTAATTGGACAGGGCTATGGCTACACCTTC

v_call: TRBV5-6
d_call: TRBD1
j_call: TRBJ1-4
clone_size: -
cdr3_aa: CASSAGTAATNEKLFF
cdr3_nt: TGTGCCAGCAGCGCCGGGACAGCAGCAACTAATGAAAAACTGTTTTTT

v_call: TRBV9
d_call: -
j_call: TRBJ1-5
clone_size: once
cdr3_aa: CASSVWNQPQHF
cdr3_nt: TGTGCCAGCAGCGTATGGAATCAGCCCCAGCATTTT

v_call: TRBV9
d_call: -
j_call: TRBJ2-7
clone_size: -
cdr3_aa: CASSAGRDLSWIEQYF
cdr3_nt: TGTGCCAGCAGCGCTGGCCGGGACCTAAGTTGGATCGAGCAGTACTTC

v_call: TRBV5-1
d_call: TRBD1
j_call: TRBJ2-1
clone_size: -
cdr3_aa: CASSLIEQGGFNEQFF
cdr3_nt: TGCGCCAGCAGCTTGATTGAACAGGGGGGATTCAATGAGCAGTTCTTC

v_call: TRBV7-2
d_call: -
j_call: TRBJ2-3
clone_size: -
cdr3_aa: CASSSNRDPQNF
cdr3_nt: TGTGCCAGCAGTTCCAACCGGGACCCTCAGAATTTT

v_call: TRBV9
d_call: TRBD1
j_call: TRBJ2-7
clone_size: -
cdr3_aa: CASSPTGGVLEQYF
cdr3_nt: TGTGCCAGCAGCCCGACAGGGGGCGTTCTCGAGCAGTACTTC

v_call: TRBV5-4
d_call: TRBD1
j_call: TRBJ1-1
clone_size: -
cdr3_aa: CASGPTGTGGRGTEAFF
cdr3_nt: TGTGCCAGCGGCCCAACCGGGACAGGGGGCCGGGGCACTGAAGCTTTCTTT

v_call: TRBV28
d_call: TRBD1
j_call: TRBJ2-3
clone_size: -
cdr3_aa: CASRGGQGLTDTQYF
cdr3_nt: TGTGCCAGCAGGGGGGGACAGGGGCTCACAGATACGCAGTATTTT

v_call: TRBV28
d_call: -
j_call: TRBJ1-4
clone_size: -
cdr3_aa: CASSAGSGYRTNEKLFF
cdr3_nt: TGTGCCAGCAGTGCTGGATCCGGGTATCGAACTAATGAAAAACTGTTTTTT

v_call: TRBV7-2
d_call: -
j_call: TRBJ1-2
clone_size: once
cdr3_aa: CASSPGDVRYYGYTF
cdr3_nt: TGTGCCAGCAGCCCTGGGGACGTACGATACTATGGCTACACCTTC

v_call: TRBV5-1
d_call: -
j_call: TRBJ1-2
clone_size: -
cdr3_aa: CASSLFIGVRGYTF
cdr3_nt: TGCGCCAGCAGCTTGTTTATAGGGGTACGGGGCTACACCTTC

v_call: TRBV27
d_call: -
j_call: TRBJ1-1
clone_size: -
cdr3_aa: CASSSPGPRGHTEAFF
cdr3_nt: TGTGCCAGCAGTTCCCCAGGGCCCCGGGGGCACACTGAAGCTTTCTTT

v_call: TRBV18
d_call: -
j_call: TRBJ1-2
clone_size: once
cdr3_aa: CASSPGILRTANYGYTF
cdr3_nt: TGTGCCAGCTCACCAGGGATCTTAAGGACAGCTAACTATGGCTACACCTTC

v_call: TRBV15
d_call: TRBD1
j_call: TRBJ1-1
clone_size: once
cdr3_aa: CATSRGGTGVNTEAFF
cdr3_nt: TGTGCCACCAGCAGAGGAGGGACAGGGGTGAACACTGAAGCTTTCTTT

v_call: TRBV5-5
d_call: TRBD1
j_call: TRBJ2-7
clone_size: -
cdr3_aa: CASSLGPGQDTYEQYF
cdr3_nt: TGTGCCAGCAGCTTGGGGCCCGGACAGGACACCTACGAGCAGTACTTC

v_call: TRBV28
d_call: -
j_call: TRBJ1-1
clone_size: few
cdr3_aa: CASSLLGRYTEAFF
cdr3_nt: TGTGCCAGCAGTTTATTGGGACGGTACACTGAAGCTTTCTTT

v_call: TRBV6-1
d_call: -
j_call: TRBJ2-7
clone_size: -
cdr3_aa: CASKEPYEQYF
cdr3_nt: TGTGCCAGCAAGGAACCCTACGAGCAGTACTTC

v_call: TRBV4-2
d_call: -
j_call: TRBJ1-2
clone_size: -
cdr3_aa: CASSIQIGYTF
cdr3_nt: TGTGCCAGCAGCATACAAATCGGCTACACCTTC

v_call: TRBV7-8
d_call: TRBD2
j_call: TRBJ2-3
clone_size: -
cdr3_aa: CASSRRPSGSSTDTQYF
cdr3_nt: TGTGCCAGCAGCCGACGACCTAGCGGAAGTAGCACAGATACGCAGTATTTT

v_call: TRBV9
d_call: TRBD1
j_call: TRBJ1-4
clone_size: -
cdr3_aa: CASSVRTGGSTNEKLFF
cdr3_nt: TGTGCCAGCAGCGTCCGGACAGGGGGGTCAACTAATGAAAAACTGTTTTTT

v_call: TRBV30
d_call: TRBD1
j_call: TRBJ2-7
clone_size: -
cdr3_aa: CAWKATGGYEQYF
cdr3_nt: TGTGCCTGGAAAGCGACAGGGGGCTACGAGCAGTACTTC

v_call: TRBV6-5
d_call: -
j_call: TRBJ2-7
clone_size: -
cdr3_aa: CASRAGTGFREQYF
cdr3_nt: TGTGCCAGCAGGGCAGGGACTGGATTCAGGGAGCAGTACTTC

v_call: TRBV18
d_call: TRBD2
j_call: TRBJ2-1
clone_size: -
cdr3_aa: CASSPGLAGVGNEQFF
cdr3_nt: TGTGCCAGCTCACCGGGACTAGCGGGAGTGGGGAATGAGCAGTTCTTC

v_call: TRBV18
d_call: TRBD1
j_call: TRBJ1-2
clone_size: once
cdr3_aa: CASSPRTGGDGYTF
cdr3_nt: TGTGCCAGCTCACCACGGACAGGGGGCGATGGCTACACCTTC

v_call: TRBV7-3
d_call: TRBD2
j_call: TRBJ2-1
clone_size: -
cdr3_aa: CASSLGSGTYNEQFF
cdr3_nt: TGTGCCAGCAGCTTGGGTAGCGGGACGTACAATGAGCAGTTCTTC

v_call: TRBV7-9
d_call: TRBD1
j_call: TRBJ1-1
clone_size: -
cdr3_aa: CASSENRDSSEAFF
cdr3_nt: TGTGCCAGCAGCGAGAACCGGGACAGCTCTGAAGCTTTCTTT

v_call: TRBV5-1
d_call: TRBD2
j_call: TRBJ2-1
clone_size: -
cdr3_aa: CASSLALAAVHEQFF
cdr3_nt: TGCGCCAGCAGCTTGGCGCTAGCGGCTGTCCATGAGCAGTTCTTC

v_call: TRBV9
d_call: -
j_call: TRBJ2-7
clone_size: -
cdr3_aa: CASSVGVSTSYEQYF
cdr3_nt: TGTGCCAGCAGCGTAGGGGTTTCGACTTCCTACGAGCAGTACTTC

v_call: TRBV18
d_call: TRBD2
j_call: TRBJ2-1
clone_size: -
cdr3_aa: CASSLLGLAGETEQFF
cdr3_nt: TGTGCCAGCTCCCTATTGGGACTAGCGGGAGAGACTGAGCAGTTCTTC

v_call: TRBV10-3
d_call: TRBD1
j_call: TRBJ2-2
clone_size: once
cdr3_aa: CAISESTGTGANTGELFF
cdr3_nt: TGTGCCATCAGTGAGTCGACGGGGACAGGGGCGAACACCGGGGAGCTGTTTTTT

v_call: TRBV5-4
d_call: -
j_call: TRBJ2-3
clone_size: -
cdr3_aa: CASSLAGEGRDTQYF
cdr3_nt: TGTGCCAGCAGCTTGGCAGGGGAAGGTCGAGATACGCAGTATTTT